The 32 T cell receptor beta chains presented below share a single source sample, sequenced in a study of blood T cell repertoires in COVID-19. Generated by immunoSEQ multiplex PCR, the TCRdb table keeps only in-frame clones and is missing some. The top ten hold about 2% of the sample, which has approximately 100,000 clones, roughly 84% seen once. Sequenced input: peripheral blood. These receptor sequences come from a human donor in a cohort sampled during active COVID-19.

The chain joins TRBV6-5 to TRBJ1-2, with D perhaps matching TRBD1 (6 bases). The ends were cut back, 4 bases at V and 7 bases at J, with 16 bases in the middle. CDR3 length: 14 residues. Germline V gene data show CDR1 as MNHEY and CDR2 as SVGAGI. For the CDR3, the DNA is TGTGCCAGCAGTTCGACCTCCTACAGGGCTGGCTACACCTTC. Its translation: CASSSTSYRAGYTF.

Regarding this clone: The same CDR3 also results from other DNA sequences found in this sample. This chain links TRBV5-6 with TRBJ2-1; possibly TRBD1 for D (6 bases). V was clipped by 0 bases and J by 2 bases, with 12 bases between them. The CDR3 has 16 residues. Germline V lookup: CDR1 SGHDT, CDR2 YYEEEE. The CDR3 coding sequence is TGTGCCAGCAGCTTGGTACAGGGAAGCACCTACAATGAGCAGTTCTTC. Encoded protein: CASSLVQGSTYNEQFF.

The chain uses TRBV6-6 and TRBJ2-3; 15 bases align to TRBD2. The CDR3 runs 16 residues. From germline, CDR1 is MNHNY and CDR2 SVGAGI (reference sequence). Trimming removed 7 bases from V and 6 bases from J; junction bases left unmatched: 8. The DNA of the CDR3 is TGTGCCAGCACCCTACTGGGACTAGCGGGAGGCGATACGCAGTATTTT. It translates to CASTLLGLAGGDTQYF.

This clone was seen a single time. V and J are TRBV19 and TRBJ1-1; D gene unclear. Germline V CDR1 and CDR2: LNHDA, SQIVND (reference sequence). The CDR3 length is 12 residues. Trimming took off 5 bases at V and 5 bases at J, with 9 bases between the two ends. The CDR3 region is CASSAIWTEAFF. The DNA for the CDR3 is TGTGCCAGTAGTGCGATTTGGACTGAAGCTTTCTTT.

The CDR3 region is CASSLTEANEKLFF. The CDR3 coding sequence is TGCGCCAGCAGCCTGACAGAGGCTAATGAAAAACTGTTTTTT. The gene calls are TRBV4-1 and TRBJ1-4, with a tentative D call TRBD1 (5 bases). From germline, CDR1 is MGHRA and CDR2 YSYEKL. CDR3 length: 14 amino acids. V lost 4 bases, J lost 3 bases, and 9 bases lay in between.

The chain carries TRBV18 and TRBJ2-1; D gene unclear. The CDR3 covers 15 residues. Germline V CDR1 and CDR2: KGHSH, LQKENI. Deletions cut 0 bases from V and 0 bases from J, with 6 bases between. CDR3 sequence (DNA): TGTGCCAGCTCACCACCCCTTAGCTCCTACAATGAGCAGTTCTTC. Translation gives CASSPPLSSYNEQFF.

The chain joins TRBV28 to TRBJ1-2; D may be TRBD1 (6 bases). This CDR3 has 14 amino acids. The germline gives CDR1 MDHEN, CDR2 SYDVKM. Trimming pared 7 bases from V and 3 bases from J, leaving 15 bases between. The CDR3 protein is CASTIQGKDYGYTF. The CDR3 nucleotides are TGTGCCAGCACCATACAGGGAAAAGACTATGGCTACACCTTC.

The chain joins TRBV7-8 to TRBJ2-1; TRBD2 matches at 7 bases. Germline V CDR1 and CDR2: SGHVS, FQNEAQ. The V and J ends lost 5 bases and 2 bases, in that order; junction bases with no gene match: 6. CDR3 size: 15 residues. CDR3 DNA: TGTGCCAGCAGCCCCCCCGGGACTACCTACAATGAGCAGTTCTTC. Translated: CASSPPGTTYNEQFF.

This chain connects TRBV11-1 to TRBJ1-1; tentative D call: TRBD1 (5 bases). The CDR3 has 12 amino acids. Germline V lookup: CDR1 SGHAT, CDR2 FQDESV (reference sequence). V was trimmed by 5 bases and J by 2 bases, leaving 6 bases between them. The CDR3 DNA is TGTGCCAGCAGCCAGGGAAACACTGAAGCTTTCTTT. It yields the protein CASSQGNTEAFF.

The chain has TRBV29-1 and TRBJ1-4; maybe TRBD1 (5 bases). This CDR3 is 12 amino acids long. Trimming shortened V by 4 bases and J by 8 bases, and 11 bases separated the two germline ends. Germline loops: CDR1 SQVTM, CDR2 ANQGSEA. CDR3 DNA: TGCAGCGTTGGGGTGCGGGGCGAAAAACTGTTTTTT. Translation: CSVGVRGEKLFF.

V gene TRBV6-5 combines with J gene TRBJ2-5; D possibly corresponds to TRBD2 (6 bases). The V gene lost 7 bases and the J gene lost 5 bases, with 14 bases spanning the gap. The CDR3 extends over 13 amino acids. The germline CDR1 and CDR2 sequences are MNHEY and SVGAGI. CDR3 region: CASTGTAAETQYF. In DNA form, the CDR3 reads TGTGCCAGCACTGGGACTGCTGCGGAGACCCAGTACTTC.

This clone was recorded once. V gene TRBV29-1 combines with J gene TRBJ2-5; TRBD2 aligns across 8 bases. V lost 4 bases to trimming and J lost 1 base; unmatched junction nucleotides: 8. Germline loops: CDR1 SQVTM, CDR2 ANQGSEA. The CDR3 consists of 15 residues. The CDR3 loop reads CSVGGASGPQETQYF. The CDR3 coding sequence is TGCAGCGTTGGGGGAGCTAGCGGGCCCCAAGAGACCCAGTACTTC.

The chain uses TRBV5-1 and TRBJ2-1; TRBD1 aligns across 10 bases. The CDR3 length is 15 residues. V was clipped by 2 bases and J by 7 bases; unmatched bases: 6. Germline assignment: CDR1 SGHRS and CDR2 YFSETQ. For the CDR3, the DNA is TGCGCCAGCAGCTTAGGGACAGGGGTGATGAATGAGCAGTTCTTC. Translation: CASSLGTGVMNEQFF.

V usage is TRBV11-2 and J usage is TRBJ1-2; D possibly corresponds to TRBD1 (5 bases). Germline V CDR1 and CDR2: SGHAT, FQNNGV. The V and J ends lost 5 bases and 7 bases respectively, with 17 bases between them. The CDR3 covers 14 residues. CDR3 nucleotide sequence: TGTGCCAGCAGCAAACCCGGGTCGGGGGGTGGCTACACCTTC. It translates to CASSKPGSGGGYTF.

The CDR3 sequence is CASSSSSGRYNEQFF. In DNA, the CDR3 is TGTGCCAGCAGCTCCTCTAGCGGTCGGTACAATGAGCAGTTCTTC. The chain carries TRBV7-2 and TRBJ2-1, with 7 nucleotides matching TRBD2. Germline CDR1 reads SGHTA; CDR2 reads FQGNSA. J lost 4 bases, V lost 4 bases, and 7 bases had no gene match. The CDR3 covers 15 residues.

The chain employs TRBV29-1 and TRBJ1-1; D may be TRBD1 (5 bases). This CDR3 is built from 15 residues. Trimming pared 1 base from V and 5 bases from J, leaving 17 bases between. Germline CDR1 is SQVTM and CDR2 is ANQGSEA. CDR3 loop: CSVEGGPGERTEAFF. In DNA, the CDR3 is TGCAGCGTTGAAGGAGGGCCGGGGGAGAGGACTGAAGCTTTCTTT.

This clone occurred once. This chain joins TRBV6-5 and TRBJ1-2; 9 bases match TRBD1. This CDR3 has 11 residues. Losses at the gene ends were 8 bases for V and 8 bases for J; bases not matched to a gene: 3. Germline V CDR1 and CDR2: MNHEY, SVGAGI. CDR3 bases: TGTGCCAGCGGAGACAGGGGGGGCTACACCTTC. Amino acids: CASGDRGGYTF.

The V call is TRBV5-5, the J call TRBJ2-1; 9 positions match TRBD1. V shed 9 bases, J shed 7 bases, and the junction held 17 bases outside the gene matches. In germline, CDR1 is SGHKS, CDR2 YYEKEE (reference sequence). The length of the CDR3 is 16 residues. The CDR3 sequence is CATDRGVVSTSNEQFF. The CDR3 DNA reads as TGTGCCACAGACAGGGGGGTGGTGTCAACGTCGAATGAGCAGTTCTTC.

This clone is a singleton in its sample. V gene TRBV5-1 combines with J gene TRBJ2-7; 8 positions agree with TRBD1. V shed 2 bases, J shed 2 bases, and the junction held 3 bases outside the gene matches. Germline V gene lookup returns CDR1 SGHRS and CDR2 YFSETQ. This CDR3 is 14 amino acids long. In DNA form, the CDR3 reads TGCGCCAGCAGCTTAGGGACAGGCACCTACGAGCAGTACTTC. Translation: CASSLGTGTYEQYF.

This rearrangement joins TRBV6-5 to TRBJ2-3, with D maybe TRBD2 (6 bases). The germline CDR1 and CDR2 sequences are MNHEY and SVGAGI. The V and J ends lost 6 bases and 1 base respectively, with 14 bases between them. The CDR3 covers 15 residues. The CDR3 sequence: CASSSVGGGTDTQYF. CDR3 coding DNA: TGTGCCAGCAGCTCTGTGGGCGGGGGCACAGATACGCAGTATTTT.

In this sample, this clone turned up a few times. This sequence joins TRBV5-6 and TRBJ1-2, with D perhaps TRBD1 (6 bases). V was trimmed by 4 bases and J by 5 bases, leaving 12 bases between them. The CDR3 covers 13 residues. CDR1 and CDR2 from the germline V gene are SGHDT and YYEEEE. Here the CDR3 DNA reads TGTGCCAGCAGCCTTAAACAGGGTTATGGCTACACCTTC. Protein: CASSLKQGYGYTF.

DNA for the CDR3: TGTGCCAGCAGTCTGGGACTAAATTACGGGGAGCTGTTTTTT. The encoded protein is CASSLGLNYGELFF. The rearrangement uses TRBV6-5 and TRBJ2-2, with 7 bases identical to TRBD2. The CDR3 spans 14 residues. CDR1 and CDR2 (germline): MNHEY, SVGAGI. V gave up 5 bases and J gave up 7 bases; unmatched junction bases: 7.

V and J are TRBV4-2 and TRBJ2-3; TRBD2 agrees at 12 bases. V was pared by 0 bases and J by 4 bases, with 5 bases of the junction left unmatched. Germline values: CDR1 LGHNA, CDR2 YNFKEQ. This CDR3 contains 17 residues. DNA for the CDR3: TGTGCCAGCAGCCAAGATAAGACTAGCGGGGGATCAGATACGCAGTATTTT. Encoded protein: CASSQDKTSGGSDTQYF.

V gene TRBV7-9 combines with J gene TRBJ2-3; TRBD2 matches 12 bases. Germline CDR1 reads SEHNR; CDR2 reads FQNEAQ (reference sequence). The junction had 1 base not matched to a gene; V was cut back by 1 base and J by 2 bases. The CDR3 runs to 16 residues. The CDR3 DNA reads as TGTGCCAGCAGCTTAGGGACTAGCGGGAACACAGATACGCAGTATTTT. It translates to CASSLGTSGNTDTQYF.

The CDR3 DNA follows: TGTGCCAGCAGCCCTATACTCGGACTAGCGATAAACATTCAGTACTTC. Protein sequence: CASSPILGLAINIQYF. The chain is built from TRBV3-1 (or the pseudogene TRBV3-2) and TRBJ2-4; 9 nucleotides match TRBD2. Trimming cost V 4 bases and J 6 bases; bases outside gene matches: 10. The CDR3 loop spans 16 amino acids. Per the germline V gene, CDR1 is LGHDT and CDR2 is YNNKEL (reference sequence).

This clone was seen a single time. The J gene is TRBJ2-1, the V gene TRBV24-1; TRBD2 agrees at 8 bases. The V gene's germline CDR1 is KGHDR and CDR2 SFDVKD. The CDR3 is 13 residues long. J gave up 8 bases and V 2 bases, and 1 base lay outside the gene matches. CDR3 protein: CATSDWRGDEQFF. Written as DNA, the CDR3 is TGTGCCACCAGTGATTGGCGGGGGGATGAGCAGTTCTTC.

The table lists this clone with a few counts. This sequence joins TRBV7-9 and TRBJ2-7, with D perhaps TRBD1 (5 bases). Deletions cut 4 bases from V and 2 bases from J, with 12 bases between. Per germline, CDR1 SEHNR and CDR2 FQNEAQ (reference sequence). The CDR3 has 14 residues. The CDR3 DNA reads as TGTGCCAGCAGCTCAGTCAGGGCGGCCTACGAGCAGTACTTC. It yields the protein CASSSVRAAYEQYF.

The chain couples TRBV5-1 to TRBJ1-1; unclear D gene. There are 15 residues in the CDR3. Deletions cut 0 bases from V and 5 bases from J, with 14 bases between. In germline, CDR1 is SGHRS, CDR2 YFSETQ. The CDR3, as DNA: TGCGCCAGCAGCTTGGTCCCGGGGAGAGGGACTGAAGCTTTCTTT. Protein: CASSLVPGRGTEAFF.

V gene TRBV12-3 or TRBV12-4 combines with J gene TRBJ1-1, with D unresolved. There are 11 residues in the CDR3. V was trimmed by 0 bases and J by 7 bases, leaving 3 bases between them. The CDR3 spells CASSLAFEAFF. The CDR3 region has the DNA TGTGCCAGCAGTTTAGCCTTTGAAGCTTTCTTT.

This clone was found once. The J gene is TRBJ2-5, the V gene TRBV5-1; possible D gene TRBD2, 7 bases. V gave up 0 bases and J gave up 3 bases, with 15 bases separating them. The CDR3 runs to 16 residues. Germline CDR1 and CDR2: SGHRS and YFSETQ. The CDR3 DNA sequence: TGCGCCAGCAGCTTGGCCGGGGGGCTCGGGAAAGAGACCCAGTACTTC. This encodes CASSLAGGLGKETQYF.

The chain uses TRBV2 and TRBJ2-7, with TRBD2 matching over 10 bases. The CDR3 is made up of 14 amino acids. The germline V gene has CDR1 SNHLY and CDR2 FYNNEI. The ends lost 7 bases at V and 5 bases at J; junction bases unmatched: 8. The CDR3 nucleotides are TGTGCCAGCAAGGGGGCTAGCGGGAGCAACGAGCAGTACTTC. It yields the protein CASKGASGSNEQYF.

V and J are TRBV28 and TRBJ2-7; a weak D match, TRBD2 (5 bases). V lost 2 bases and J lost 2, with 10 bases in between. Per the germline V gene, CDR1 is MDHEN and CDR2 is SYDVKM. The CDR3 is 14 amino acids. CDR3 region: CASSLLGETYEQYF. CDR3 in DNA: TGTGCCAGCAGTTTACTCGGGGAAACCTACGAGCAGTACTTC.